Presented here are 23 T cell receptor beta chains from one specimen sequenced in a study of regulatory T cells in long-lasting Graves disease. In building TCR beta libraries, iRepertoire HTBI primers were used together with Arm-PCR of CDR3 regions. Each CDR3 protein is one row after TCRdb ran MiXCR on the multiplex PCR reads. The profile shows a few hundred thousand distinct CDR3 sequences, approximately 16% of them singletons. The time point is: newly diagnosed GD, antithyroid drugs for less than 3 months. Construction of the TCR library relied on RNA isolated from PBMCs. This same sample was also taken into another study, of T cells in Graves' hyperthyroidism and ophthalmopathy.

The source was peripheral blood mononuclear cells (PBMCs), collected at new diagnosis, from a patient treated with antithyroid drugs. The receptors come from a woman aged 40 to 49 with Graves disease.

This clonotype was seen at least ten times. The chain joins TRBV27 to TRBJ1-6; D is unclear. The CDR3 consists of 14 residues. CDR1 is MNHEY, CDR2 SMNVEV, per germline (reference sequence). V gave up 7 bases and J gave up 6 bases, with 13 bases separating them. CDR3 in DNA: TGTGCCAGCACCGAGGGAAGGATTAATTCACCCCTCCACTTT. It specifies CASTEGRINSPLHF.

In its sample, this clonotype was seen many times. The chain uses TRBV6-2 or TRBV6-3 and TRBJ2-1, with 8 bases identical to TRBD2. Germline V gene lookup returns CDR1 MNHEY and CDR2 SVGEGT. The ends lost 4 bases at V and 3 bases at J; junction bases unmatched: 5. The CDR3 loop spans 15 amino acids. CDR3 protein: CASSWTGTSYNEQFF. The CDR3 DNA sequence: TGTGCCAGCAGTTGGACCGGGACTAGCTACAATGAGCAGTTCTTC.

This clonotype was observed at least ten times. The chain recombines TRBV27 with TRBJ2-7; perhaps TRBD2 as D (6 bases). This CDR3 contains 16 residues. Germline loops: CDR1 MNHEY, CDR2 SMNVEV (reference sequence). Trimming removed 3 bases at V and 2 bases at J, with 17 bases between. In DNA form, the CDR3 reads TGTGCCAGCAGTTTTCGTTTCGGGAGCGGACCCTACGAGCAGTACTTC. Translated: CASSFRFGSGPYEQYF.

This clonotype was detected ten times or more. The rearrangement joins TRBV12-3 or TRBV12-4 to TRBJ2-3; the match to TRBD2 covers 8 bases. Losses at the gene ends were 5 bases for V and 0 bases for J; bases not matched to a gene: 10. This CDR3 has 17 amino acids. This chain's CDR3 is CASSPTSGGGSTDTQYF. The CDR3 nucleotides are TGTGCCAGCAGTCCAACTAGCGGAGGGGGTAGCACAGATACGCAGTATTTT.

In regard to this clonotype: One end of the junction does not line up with germline, which may come from a read error. The chain links TRBV6-1 to TRBJ2-2; maybe TRBD2 (5 bases). The CDR3 loop spans 14 amino acids. The V gene's germline CDR1 is MNHNS and CDR2 SASEGT. The CDR3, as DNA: TGTGCCTGCAGAACGGGGACGAACACCGGGGAGCTGTTTTTT. Translation: CACRTGTNTGELFF.

This clonotype was recorded many times. V and J are TRBV28 and TRBJ2-1; no clear D. Germline CDR1 and CDR2: MDHEN and SYDVKM. The CDR3 sequence is 14 residues long. Trimming pared 3 bases from V and 4 bases from J, leaving 10 bases between. This CDR3 is CASSLGDGYNEQFF. CDR3 bases: TGTGCCAGCAGTTTGGGTGACGGATACAATGAGCAGTTCTTC.

The genes are TRBV5-1 and TRBJ2-3; D remains unclear. V was pared by 4 bases and J by 0 bases, with 9 bases between. The CDR3 has 14 amino acids. Germline lookup yields CDR1 SGHRS and CDR2 YFSETQ. CDR3 DNA: TGCGCCAGCAGCGTCCGACAAAGCACAGATACGCAGTATTTT. This encodes CASSVRQSTDTQYF. The variable domain in full, completed from reference TRBV5-1 and TRBJ2-3, reads KAGVTQTPRYLIKTRGQQVTLSCSPISGHRSVSWYQQTPGQGLQFLFEYFSETQRNKGNFPGRFSGRQFSNSRSEMNVSTLELGDSALYLCASSVRQSTDTQYFGPGTRLTVL.

This clonotype came up many times. V is TRBV5-1 and J is TRBJ2-1; TRBD2 agrees at 16 bases. Germline CDR1 SGHRS, CDR2 YFSETQ. The J segment lost 1 base and the V segment lost 2 bases, leaving 15 bases of the junction unmatched. The CDR3 extends over 22 amino acids. CDR3 amino acids: CASSFPPGTSGRAGGSYNEQFF. For the CDR3, the DNA is TGCGCCAGCAGCTTTCCGCCCGGGACTAGCGGGAGGGCCGGAGGGTCCTACAATGAGCAGTTCTTC.

A remark on this clonotype: The junction differs from germline at one of its ends, possibly a read error. The V call is TRBV5-6, the J call TRBJ2-7, with D possibly called TRBD1 or TRBD2 (5 bases each). The CDR3 is 13 residues long. Germline V lookup: CDR1 SGHDT, CDR2 YYEEEE. The CDR3 bases are TGTGCCAGCAACTTGGGGGTGACCTACGAGCAGTACTTC. It encodes CASNLGVTYEQYF.

This clonotype was counted at least ten times. The chain combines TRBV20-1 with TRBJ1-1, with a tentative D call TRBD1 (5 bases). The CDR3 is made up of 14 amino acids. V was cut by 2 bases and J by 1 base, with 11 bases left in between. Germline V gene sequence: CDR1 DFQATT, CDR2 SNEGSKA (reference sequence). CDR3 sequence (DNA): TGCAGTGCTAGAATAGGGGTTAAGAACACTGAAGCTTTCTTT. It codes for CSARIGVKNTEAFF.

This clonotype was picked up a small number of times. This rearrangement joins TRBV6-1 to TRBJ2-7; maybe TRBD1 (6 bases). Trimming shortened V by 6 bases and J by 5 bases, and 14 bases separated the two germline ends. CDR1 is MNHNS, CDR2 SASEGT, per germline. The CDR3 contains 13 residues. The CDR3 loop reads CASSPPPGDEQYF. Here the CDR3 DNA reads TGTGCCAGCAGCCCACCCCCAGGGGACGAGCAGTACTTC.

The sample holds many counts of this clonotype. V is TRBV5-6 and J is TRBJ2-3; tentatively, D is TRBD2 (5 bases). The CDR3 length is 14 residues. Germline CDR1 is SGHDT and CDR2 is YYEEEE. V was shortened by 2 bases and J by 1 base, with 8 bases between the two germline ends. In DNA, the CDR3 is TGTGCCAGCAGCTTCGGGGTACGCACAGATACGCAGTATTTT. It yields the protein CASSFGVRTDTQYF.

The chain joins TRBV7-2 to TRBJ2-1; 8 positions agree with TRBD1. CDR1 and CDR2 (germline): SGHTA, FQGNSA. The CDR3 runs to 19 residues. V was pared by 4 bases and J by 7 bases, with 21 bases of the junction left unmatched. The CDR3 bases are TGTGCCAGCAGCTCAAGAAATTCACTCAGGGGGCTGAGATTGAATGAGCAGTTCTTC. It codes for CASSSRNSLRGLRLNEQFF.

V usage is TRBV6-2 or TRBV6-3 and J usage is TRBJ2-2; TRBD2 agrees at 7 bases. CDR1 and CDR2 (germline): MNHEY, SVGEGT. Germline trimming cut 0 bases from V and 3 bases from J; bases unmatched to any gene: 7. The CDR3 loop spans 17 amino acids. The CDR3: CASSYSQREGYTGELFF. In DNA, the CDR3 is TGTGCCAGCAGTTACTCGCAGAGGGAGGGGTACACCGGGGAGCTGTTTTTT.

This clonotype showed up many times. V usage is TRBV28 and J usage is TRBJ2-1, with D possibly being TRBD1 (7 bases). The CDR3 length is 13 residues. CDR1 MDHEN and CDR2 SYDVKM come from the germline V gene. V lost 7 bases and J lost 8, with 15 bases in between. CDR3 nucleotides: TGTGCCAGCACCGCAGGGGGGATATATGAGCAGTTCTTC. As protein: CASTAGGIYEQFF.

This clonotype appeared a few times. The V gene is TRBV7-2, the J gene TRBJ2-5; possible D gene TRBD2, 5 bases. CDR1 is SGHTA, CDR2 FQGNSA, per germline. V lost 5 bases to trimming and J lost 2 bases, with 12 bases between them. CDR3 length: 14 amino acids. CDR3 residues: CASSQRWRQETQYF. The CDR3 nucleotides are TGTGCCAGCAGCCAGCGGTGGCGGCAAGAGACCCAGTACTTC.

This clonotype was counted a few times. The chain recombines TRBV6-1 with TRBJ2-5, with D tentatively TRBD1 or TRBD2 (6 bases each). The germline gives CDR1 MNHNS, CDR2 SASEGT. There are 12 residues in the CDR3. Trimming removed 8 bases from V and 6 bases from J, with 13 bases in between. Written as DNA, the CDR3 is TGTGCCAGCGCTAAGGGGGGACAGACCCAGTACTTC. It translates to CASAKGGQTQYF.

In its sample, this clonotype was seen many times. V gene TRBV15 combines with J gene TRBJ2-1; TRBD2 aligns across 10 bases. CDR3 size: 13 residues. CDR1 is LNHNV, CDR2 YYDKDF, per germline (reference sequence). Trimming at V came to 7 bases and at J to 4 bases, leaving 1 base not matched to a gene. Written as DNA, the CDR3 is TGTGCCACCACACTAGCGGGGTACAATGAGCAGTTCTTC. Its protein is CATTLAGYNEQFF. Combining the CDR3 with reference TRBV15 and TRBJ2-1 gives the whole variable domain DAMVIQNPRYQVTQFGKPVTLSCSQTLNHNVMYWYQQKSSQAPKLLFHYYDKDFNNEADTPDNFQSRRPNTSFCFLDIRSPGLGDTAMYLCATTLAGYNEQFFGPGTRLTVL.

This clonotype was seen many times. This chain connects TRBV6-2 or TRBV6-3 to TRBJ2-5; D possibly uses TRBD1 or TRBD2 (5 bases each). Germline-derived CDR1 and CDR2 are MNHEY and SVGEGT. The CDR3 sequence is 14 residues long. The V and J ends lost 8 bases and 5 bases respectively, with 18 bases between them. DNA of the CDR3: TGTGCCAGCGGACGCCGAGGGGCGCGGGAGACCCAGTACTTC. Its protein is CASGRRGARETQYF.

The chain is built from TRBV18 and TRBJ2-1; maybe TRBD1 (5 bases). Germline V gene sequence: CDR1 KGHSH, CDR2 LQKENI. The CDR3 loop spans 14 amino acids. Trimming removed 6 bases at V and 3 bases at J, with 12 bases between. CDR3 sequence: CASSPTQGYNEQFF. CDR3 DNA: TGTGCCAGCTCTCCAACCCAGGGCTACAATGAGCAGTTCTTC.

This clonotype was recorded many times. A read error may account for a junction end that differs from germline. This sequence joins TRBV12-3 or TRBV12-4 and TRBJ2-3; D unclear. The CDR3 is made up of 15 amino acids. The CDR3 region has the DNA TGTACCAGCAGTTTATTGGCGGCTTCCACAGATACGCAGTATTTT. Amino acids: CTSSLLAASTDTQYF.

This chain uses TRBV11-3 with TRBJ2-1, with 8 bases that match TRBD2. CDR1 is SGHNT and CDR2 is YENEEA in the germline V gene. V dropped 4 bases and J dropped 3; count of bases not matched to a gene: 5. This CDR3 spans 15 amino acids. The CDR3 loop is CASSSASGHYNEQFF. As DNA, the CDR3 is TGTGCCAGCAGCTCAGCTAGCGGGCACTACAATGAGCAGTTCTTC.

This clonotype was counted ten times or more. This rearrangement joins TRBV5-6 to TRBJ1-2; 8 bases are a match to TRBD1. V dropped 4 bases and J dropped 5; count of bases not matched to a gene: 13. The germline V gene encodes CDR1 SGHDT and CDR2 YYEEEE. The CDR3 extends over 16 amino acids. The CDR3 DNA follows: TGTGCCAGCAGCCGACGGACAGGGAGAATCCCGTATGGCTACACCTTC. This sequence encodes CASSRRTGRIPYGYTF.